A selection of T cell receptor beta chains follows, all from one sample in a study of blood T cell repertoires in COVID-19. Sequenced by immunoSEQ multiplex PCR; TCRdb stores in-frame clones only, minus some. The repertoire includes fewer than 60,000 clones, 75% to 90% of them detected once, and about 6.5% sits in the top ten. The source material was peripheral blood. The receptors shown here come from a man in his 60s with acute or convalescent COVID-19. The CDR3 runs from the conserved cysteine through the conserved F or W. Each record gives: J gene, clone size, V gene, D gene, CDR3 protein, CDR3 DNA. A D gene is named only where the DNA matches it firmly. Where a row states a size, it is once, few, many or the class of an expanded clone; other rows omit it.

>TRBJ1-1|NA|TRBV4-2|NA
CASSQEVGRGEAFF
TGTGCCAGCAGCCAAGAGGTTGGGAGGGGTGAAGCTTTCTTT
>TRBJ1-1|NA|TRBV2|NA
CASSLLIDTEAFF
TGTGCCAGTAGCCTTTTAATAGACACTGAAGCTTTCTTT
>TRBJ2-7|NA|TRBV4-1|NA
CASSQDRREASYEQYF
TGCGCCAGCAGCCAAGATAGGAGGGAAGCCTCCTACGAGCAGTACTTC
>TRBJ1-1|NA|TRBV9|NA
CASSPGLGNTEAFF
TGTGCCAGCAGCCCAGGCTTGGGGAACACTGAAGCTTTCTTT
>TRBJ1-2|NA|TRBV24-1|TRBD1
CATSEARDSSNYGYTF
TGTGCCACCAGTGAGGCTCGGGACAGCAGTAACTATGGCTACACCTTC
>TRBJ2-3|NA|TRBV5-1|NA
CASSLMGELTDTQYF
TGCGCCAGCAGCTTGATGGGAGAGTTGACAGATACGCAGTATTTT
>TRBJ1-2|NA|TRBV15|TRBD1
CATSPGRGRTYGYTF
TGTGCCACCAGCCCGGGCAGGGGGCGCACCTATGGCTACACCTTC
>TRBJ1-6|NA|TRBV2|NA
CASSVQGENSPLHF
TGTGCCAGCAGTGTTCAGGGCGAGAATTCACCCCTCCACTTT
>TRBJ2-1|NA|TRBV24-1|TRBD2
CATRNSPGLAGDEQFF
TGTGCCACCCGAAATTCCCCCGGGCTAGCGGGAGATGAGCAGTTCTTC
>TRBJ2-5|NA|TRBV5-1|TRBD2
CASSSDPLAGGKETQYF
TGCGCCAGCAGCTCGGACCCCCTGGCGGGAGGCAAGGAGACCCAGTACTTC
>TRBJ2-6|once|TRBV3-1/TRBV3-2|NA
CASSQAFSGANVLTF
TGTGCCAGCAGCCAGGCTTTCTCTGGGGCCAACGTCCTGACTTTC
>TRBJ2-1|NA|TRBV27|NA
CASTSPDNDEQFF
TGTGCCAGCACCTCTCCGGACAACGATGAGCAGTTCTTC
>TRBJ1-2|NA|TRBV29-1|NA
CSVGTAAGGDYGYTF
TGCAGCGTTGGTACGGCCGCCGGAGGAGACTATGGCTACACCTTC
>TRBJ2-1|NA|TRBV5-1|TRBD2
CASSIHPTSGRRNEQFF
TGCGCCAGCAGCATCCACCCGACTAGCGGGAGGAGAAATGAGCAGTTCTTC
>TRBJ2-2|NA|TRBV5-1|TRBD1
CASSPGQPNTGELFF
TGCGCCAGCAGCCCGGGACAGCCCAACACCGGGGAGCTGTTTTTT
>TRBJ2-1|few|TRBV30|NA
CAWSPGNEQFF
TGTGCCTGGAGTCCGGGGAATGAGCAGTTCTTC
>TRBJ2-5|NA|TRBV27|NA
CASSPIYTTRRETQYF
TGTGCCAGCAGTCCCATCTACACTACCCGGCGGGAGACCCAGTACTTC
>TRBJ2-3|NA|TRBV7-9|TRBD1
CASSRGGGSTDTQYF
TGTGCCAGCAGCCGAGGGGGCGGAAGCACAGATACGCAGTATTTT
>TRBJ2-3|NA|TRBV7-3|TRBD2
CASSPGLAGNTDTQYF
TGTGCCAGCAGCCCAGGACTAGCGGGGAACACAGATACGCAGTATTTT
>TRBJ2-7|NA|TRBV3-1/TRBV3-2|NA
CASSQARGSGVYEQYF
TGTGCCAGCAGCCAAGCGCGGGGTAGCGGAGTCTACGAGCAGTACTTC
>TRBJ2-1|NA|TRBV18|TRBD1
CASSPLDRGSPWGNEQFF
TGTGCCAGCTCACCATTGGACAGGGGGTCCCCATGGGGCAATGAGCAGTTCTTC
>TRBJ1-2|NA|TRBV30|NA
CAWSLNYGYTF
TGTGCCTGGAGTTTAAACTATGGCTACACCTTC
>TRBJ2-1|NA|TRBV7-9|TRBD2
CASSRLANEQFF
TGTGCCAGCAGCCGACTAGCGAATGAGCAGTTCTTC
>TRBJ1-4|NA|TRBV5-1|NA
CASSPTGIREKLFF
TGCGCCAGCAGCCCTACAGGGATTAGGGAAAAACTGTTTTTT